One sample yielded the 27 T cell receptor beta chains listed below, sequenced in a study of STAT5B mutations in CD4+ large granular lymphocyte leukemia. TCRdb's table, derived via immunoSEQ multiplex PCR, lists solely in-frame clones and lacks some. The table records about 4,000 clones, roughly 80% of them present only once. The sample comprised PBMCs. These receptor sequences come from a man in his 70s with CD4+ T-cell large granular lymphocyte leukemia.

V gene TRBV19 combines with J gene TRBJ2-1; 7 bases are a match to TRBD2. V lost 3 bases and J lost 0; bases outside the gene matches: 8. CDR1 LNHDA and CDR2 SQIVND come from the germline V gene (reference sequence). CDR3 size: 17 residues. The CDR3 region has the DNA TGTGCCAGTAGTATTGGGGAGGGGCCGAGCTCCTACAATGAGCAGTTCTTC. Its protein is CASSIGEGPSSYNEQFF.

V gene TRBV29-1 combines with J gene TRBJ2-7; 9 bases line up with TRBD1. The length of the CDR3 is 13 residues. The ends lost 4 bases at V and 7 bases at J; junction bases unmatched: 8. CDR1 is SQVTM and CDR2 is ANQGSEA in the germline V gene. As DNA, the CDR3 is TGCAGCGTTGTATCGGGACAGGGAAATGAGCAGTACTTC. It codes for CSVVSGQGNEQYF.

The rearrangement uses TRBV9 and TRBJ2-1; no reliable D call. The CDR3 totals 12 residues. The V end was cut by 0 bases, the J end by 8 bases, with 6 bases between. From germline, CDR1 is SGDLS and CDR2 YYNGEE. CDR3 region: CASSVEEYEQFF. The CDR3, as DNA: TGTGCCAGCAGCGTAGAAGAGTATGAGCAGTTCTTC.

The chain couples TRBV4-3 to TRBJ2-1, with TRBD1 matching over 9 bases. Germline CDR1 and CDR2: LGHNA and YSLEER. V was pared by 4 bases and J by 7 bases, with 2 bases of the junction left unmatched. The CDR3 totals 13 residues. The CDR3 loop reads CASSPGQGNEQFF. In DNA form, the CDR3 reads TGCGCCAGCAGCCCCGGACAGGGGAATGAGCAGTTCTTC.

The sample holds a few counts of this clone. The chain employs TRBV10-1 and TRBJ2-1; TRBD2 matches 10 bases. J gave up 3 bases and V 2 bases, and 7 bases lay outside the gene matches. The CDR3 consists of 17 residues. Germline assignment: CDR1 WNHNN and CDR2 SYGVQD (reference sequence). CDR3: CASSEISGRMHYNEQFF. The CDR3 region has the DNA TGCGCCAGCAGTGAGATTAGCGGGAGGATGCACTACAATGAGCAGTTCTTC.

The CDR3 loop is CASSLRAGGFYEQYF. The CDR3 DNA is TGTGCCAGCAGCCTCCGGGCGGGAGGGTTCTACGAGCAGTACTTC. The rearrangement uses TRBV5-4 and TRBJ2-7; TRBD2 matches 9 bases. The germline gives CDR1 SGHNT, CDR2 YYREEE (reference sequence). CDR3 length: 15 residues. J gave up 3 bases and V 4 bases, and 8 bases lay outside the gene matches.

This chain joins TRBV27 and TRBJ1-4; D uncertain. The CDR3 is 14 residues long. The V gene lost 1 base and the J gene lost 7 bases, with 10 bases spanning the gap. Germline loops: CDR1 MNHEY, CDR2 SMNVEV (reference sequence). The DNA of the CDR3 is TGTGCCAGCAGTTTATGGGGAGGTGGTGAAAAACTGTTTTTT. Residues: CASSLWGGGEKLFF.

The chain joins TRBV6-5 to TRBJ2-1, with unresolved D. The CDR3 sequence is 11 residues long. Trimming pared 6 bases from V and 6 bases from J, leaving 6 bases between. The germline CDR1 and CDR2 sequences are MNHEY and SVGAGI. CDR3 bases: TGTGCCAGCAGGGGGTCCAATGAGCAGTTCTTC. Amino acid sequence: CASRGSNEQFF.

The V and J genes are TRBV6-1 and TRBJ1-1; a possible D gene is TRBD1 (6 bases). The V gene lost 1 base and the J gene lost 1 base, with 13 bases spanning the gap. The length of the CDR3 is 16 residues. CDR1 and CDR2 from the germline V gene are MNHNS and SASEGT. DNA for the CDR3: TGTGCCAGCAGTGAAGGGGCAGGGGTTGCGAACACTGAAGCTTTCTTT. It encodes CASSEGAGVANTEAFF.

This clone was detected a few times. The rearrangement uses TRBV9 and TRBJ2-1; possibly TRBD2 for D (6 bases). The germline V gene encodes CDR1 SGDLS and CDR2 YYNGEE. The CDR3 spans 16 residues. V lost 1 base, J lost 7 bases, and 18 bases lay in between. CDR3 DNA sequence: TGTGCCAGCAGCGTAACCCGGGAGCAGGAGGTGAATGAGCAGTTCTTC. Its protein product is CASSVTREQEVNEQFF. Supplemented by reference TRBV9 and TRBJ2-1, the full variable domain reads DSGVTQTPKHLITATGQRVTLRCSPRSGDLSVYWYQQSLDQGLQFLIQYYNGEERAKGNILERFSAQQFPDLHSELNLSSLELGDSALYFCASSVTREQEVNEQFFGPGTRLTVL.

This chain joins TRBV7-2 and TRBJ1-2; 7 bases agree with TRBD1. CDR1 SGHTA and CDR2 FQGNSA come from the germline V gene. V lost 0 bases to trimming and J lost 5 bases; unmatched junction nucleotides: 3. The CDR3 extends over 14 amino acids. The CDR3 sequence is CASSLAGRGYGYTF. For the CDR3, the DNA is TGTGCCAGCAGCTTAGCCGGCAGGGGGTATGGCTACACCTTC.

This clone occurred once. The CDR3 protein is CASQAGSAGYEQYF. CDR3 DNA: TGTGCCAGTCAGGCGGGGTCGGCGGGCTACGAGCAGTACTTC. The chain has TRBV19 and TRBJ2-7; a weak D match, TRBD2 (6 bases). The CDR3 has 14 amino acids. CDR1 and CDR2 (germline): LNHDA, SQIVND (reference sequence). V gave up 8 bases and J gave up 3 bases, with 17 bases separating them.

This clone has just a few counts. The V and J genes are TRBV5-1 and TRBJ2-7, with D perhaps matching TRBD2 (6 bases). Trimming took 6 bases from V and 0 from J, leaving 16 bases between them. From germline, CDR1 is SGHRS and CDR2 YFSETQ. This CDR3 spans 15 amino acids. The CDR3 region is CASNLEGGSSYEQYF. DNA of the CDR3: TGCGCCAGCAACCTGGAGGGCGGGTCCTCCTACGAGCAGTACTTC.

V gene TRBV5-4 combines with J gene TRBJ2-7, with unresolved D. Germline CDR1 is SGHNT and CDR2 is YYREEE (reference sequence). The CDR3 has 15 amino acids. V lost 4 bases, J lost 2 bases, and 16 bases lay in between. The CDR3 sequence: CASSVGPGHTYEQYF. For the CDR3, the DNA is TGTGCCAGCAGCGTCGGCCCCGGGCACACCTACGAGCAGTACTTC.

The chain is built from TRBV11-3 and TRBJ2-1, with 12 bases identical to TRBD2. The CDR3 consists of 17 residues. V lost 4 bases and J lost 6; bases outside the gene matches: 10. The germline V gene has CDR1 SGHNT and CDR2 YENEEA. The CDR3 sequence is CASSSAPLAGGSNEQFF. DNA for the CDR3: TGTGCCAGCAGCTCGGCCCCACTAGCGGGGGGAAGCAATGAGCAGTTCTTC.

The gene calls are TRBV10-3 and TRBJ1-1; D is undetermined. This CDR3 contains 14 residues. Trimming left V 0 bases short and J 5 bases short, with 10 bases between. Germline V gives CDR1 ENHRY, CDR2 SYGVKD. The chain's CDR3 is CAISESMGNTEAFF. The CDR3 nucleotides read TGTGCCATCAGTGAGTCTATGGGAAATACTGAAGCTTTCTTT.

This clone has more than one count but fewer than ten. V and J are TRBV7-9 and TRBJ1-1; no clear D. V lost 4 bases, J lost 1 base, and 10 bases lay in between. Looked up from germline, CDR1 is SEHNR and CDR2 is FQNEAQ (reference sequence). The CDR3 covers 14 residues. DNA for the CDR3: TGTGCCAGCAGCTGGGAAGGAAGGAACACTGAAGCTTTCTTT. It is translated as CASSWEGRNTEAFF.

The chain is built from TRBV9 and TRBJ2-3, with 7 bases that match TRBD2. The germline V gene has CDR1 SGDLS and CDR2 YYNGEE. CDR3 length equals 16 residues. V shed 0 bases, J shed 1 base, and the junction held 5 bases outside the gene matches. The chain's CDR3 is CASSVGGGGRTDTQYF. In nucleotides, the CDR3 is TGTGCCAGCAGCGTAGGCGGCGGGGGACGCACAGATACGCAGTATTTT.

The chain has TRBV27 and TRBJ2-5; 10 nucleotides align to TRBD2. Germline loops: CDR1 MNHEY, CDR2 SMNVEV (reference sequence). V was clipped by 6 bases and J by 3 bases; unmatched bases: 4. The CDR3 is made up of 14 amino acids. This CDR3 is CASRAGGAKETQYF. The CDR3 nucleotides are TGTGCCAGCAGAGCGGGGGGGGCTAAAGAGACCCAGTACTTC.

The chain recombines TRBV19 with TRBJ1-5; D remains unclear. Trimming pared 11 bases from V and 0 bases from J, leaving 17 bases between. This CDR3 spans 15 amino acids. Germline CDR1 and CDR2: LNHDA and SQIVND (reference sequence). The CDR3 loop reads CAARATEDSNQPQHF. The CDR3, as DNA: TGTGCCGCACGAGCGACCGAAGATAGCAATCAGCCCCAGCATTTT.

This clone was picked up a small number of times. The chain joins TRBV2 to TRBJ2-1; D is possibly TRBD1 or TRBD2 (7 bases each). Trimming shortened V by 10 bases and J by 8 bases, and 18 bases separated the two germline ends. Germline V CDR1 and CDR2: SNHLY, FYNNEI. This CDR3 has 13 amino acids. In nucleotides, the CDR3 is TGTGCCATTGACAGGGCGGGGAGGGATGAGCAGTTCTTC. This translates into CAIDRAGRDEQFF.

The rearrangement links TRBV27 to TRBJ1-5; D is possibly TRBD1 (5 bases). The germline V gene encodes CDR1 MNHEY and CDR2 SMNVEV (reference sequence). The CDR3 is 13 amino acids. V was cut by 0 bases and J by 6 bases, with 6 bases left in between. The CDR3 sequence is CASSLSGAQPQHF. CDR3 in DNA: TGTGCCAGCAGTTTATCAGGGGCTCAGCCCCAGCATTTT.

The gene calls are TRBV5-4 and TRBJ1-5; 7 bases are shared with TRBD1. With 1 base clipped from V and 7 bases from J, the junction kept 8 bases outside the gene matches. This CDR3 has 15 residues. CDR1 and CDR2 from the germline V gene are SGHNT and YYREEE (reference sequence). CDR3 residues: CASSLFDRVDQPQHF. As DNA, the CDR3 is TGTGCCAGCAGCTTGTTTGACAGGGTGGACCAGCCCCAGCATTTT. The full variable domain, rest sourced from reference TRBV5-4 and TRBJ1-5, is ETGVTQSPTHLIKTRGQQVTLRCSSQSGHNTVSWYQQALGQGPQFIFQYYREEENGRGNFPPRFSGLQFPNYSSELNVNALELDDSALYLCASSLFDRVDQPQHFGDGTRLSIL.

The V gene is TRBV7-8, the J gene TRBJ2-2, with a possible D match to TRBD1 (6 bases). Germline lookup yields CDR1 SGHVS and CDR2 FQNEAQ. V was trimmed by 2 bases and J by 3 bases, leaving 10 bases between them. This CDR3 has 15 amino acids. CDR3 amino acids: CASSLIEGDTGELFF. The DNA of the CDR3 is TGTGCCAGCAGCTTAATTGAGGGGGACACCGGGGAGCTGTTTTTT.

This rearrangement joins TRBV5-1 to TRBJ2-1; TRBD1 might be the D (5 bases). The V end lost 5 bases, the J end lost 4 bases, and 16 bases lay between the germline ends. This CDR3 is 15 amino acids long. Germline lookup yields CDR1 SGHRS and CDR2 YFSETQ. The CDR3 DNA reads TGCGCCAGCAGACAGGACCCTGACGCTTACAATGAGCAGTTCTTC. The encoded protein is CASRQDPDAYNEQFF. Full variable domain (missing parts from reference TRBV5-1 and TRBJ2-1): KAGVTQTPRYLIKTRGQQVTLSCSPISGHRSVSWYQQTPGQGLQFLFEYFSETQRNKGNFPGRFSGRQFSNSRSEMNVSTLELGDSALYLCASRQDPDAYNEQFFGPGTRLTVL.

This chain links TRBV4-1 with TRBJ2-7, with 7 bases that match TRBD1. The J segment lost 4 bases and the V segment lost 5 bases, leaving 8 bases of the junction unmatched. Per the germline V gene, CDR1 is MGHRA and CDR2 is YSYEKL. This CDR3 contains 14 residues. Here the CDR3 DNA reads TGCGCCAGCAGCGTTCGTACAGGGGCTTACGAGCAGTACTTC. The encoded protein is CASSVRTGAYEQYF.

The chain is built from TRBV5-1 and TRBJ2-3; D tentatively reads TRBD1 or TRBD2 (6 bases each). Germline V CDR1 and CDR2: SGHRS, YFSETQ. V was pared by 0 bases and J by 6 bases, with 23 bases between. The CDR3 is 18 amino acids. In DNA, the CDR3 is TGCGCCAGCAGCTTGGTACCTCTAGCGTCGGGGGCCCCGGATACGCAGTATTTT. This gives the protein CASSLVPLASGAPDTQYF. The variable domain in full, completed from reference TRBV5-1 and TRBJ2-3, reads KAGVTQTPRYLIKTRGQQVTLSCSPISGHRSVSWYQQTPGQGLQFLFEYFSETQRNKGNFPGRFSGRQFSNSRSEMNVSTLELGDSALYLCASSLVPLASGAPDTQYFGPGTRLTVL.